Each of the 27 T cell receptor beta chains below was sequenced from the same sample in a study of OX40 agonist ivuxolimab in advanced cancers. The repertoire was sequenced with immunoSEQ multiplex PCR; TCRdb's copy has only in-frame clones and lacks some. The sample carries roughly 32,000 clones, 84% recorded once. Material: CD4+ or CD8+ T cells sorted from blood, obtained in a trial of the OX40 agonist ivuxolimab. The source is an adult with an advanced solid tumor such as melanoma, head and neck, liver or kidney cancer.

This clone has a single count. The genes are TRBV4-1 and TRBJ1-1, with 7 bases lining up with TRBD1. The CDR3 sequence is 15 residues long. In germline, CDR1 is MGHRA, CDR2 YSYEKL. Trimming removed 4 bases from V and 4 bases from J; junction bases left unmatched: 9. The CDR3 DNA sequence: TGCGCCAGCAGCCCGCTGACAGGGTTGGGCACTGAAGCTTTCTTT. Its translation is CASSPLTGLGTEAFF.

CDR3 sequence reads: CASTLGGEGSPLHF. In nucleotides, the CDR3 is TGTGCCAGCACTTTGGGGGGCGAAGGTTCACCCCTCCACTTT. The rearrangement uses TRBV28 and TRBJ1-6, with D tentatively TRBD1 (6 bases). The length of the CDR3 is 14 residues. V was trimmed by 7 bases and J by 9 bases, leaving 16 bases between them. The germline gives CDR1 MDHEN, CDR2 SYDVKM.

This chain links TRBV7-3 with TRBJ2-2; D perhaps matches TRBD1 (6 bases). V was clipped by 5 bases and J by 5 bases, with 12 bases between them. CDR1 and CDR2 (germline): SGHTA, FQGTGA. This CDR3 contains 14 residues. The CDR3 reads CASSALQGTGELFF. The CDR3 nucleotides are TGTGCCAGCAGCGCCTTACAGGGAACCGGGGAGCTGTTTTTT.

V is TRBV6-5 and J is TRBJ2-2; weak D call: TRBD1 (6 bases). This CDR3 region has 15 residues. V was shortened by 4 bases and J by 1 base, with 10 bases between the two germline ends. Per the germline V gene, CDR1 is MNHEY and CDR2 is SVGAGI. CDR3: CASSSQTGNTGELFF. The CDR3 nucleotides read TGTGCCAGCAGTTCTCAGACAGGGAACACCGGGGAGCTGTTTTTT.

This clone was detected once. The V gene is TRBV7-2, the J gene TRBJ2-1; D is possibly TRBD2 (5 bases). There are 13 residues in the CDR3. V was pared by 5 bases and J by 5 bases, with 10 bases between. Germline loops: CDR1 SGHTA, CDR2 FQGNSA. CDR3 coding DNA: TGTGCCAGCAGCCGGGGTGGAGACAATGAGCAGTTCTTC. Residues: CASSRGGDNEQFF.

This clone has only one observation. This rearrangement joins TRBV4-1 to TRBJ1-5; tentatively, D is TRBD1 (6 bases). The CDR3 extends over 16 amino acids. The V end was cut by 3 bases, the J end by 4 bases, with 16 bases between. CDR1 and CDR2 (germline): MGHRA, YSYEKL. This CDR3 reads CASSHRGGQRNQPQHF. DNA for the CDR3: TGCGCCAGCAGCCATAGGGGTGGACAGAGAAATCAGCCCCAGCATTTT.

The chain joins TRBV5-1 to TRBJ1-1; no firm D call. V was pared by 0 bases and J by 4 bases, with 10 bases between. This CDR3 is built from 14 residues. The germline V gene encodes CDR1 SGHRS and CDR2 YFSETQ. In DNA form, the CDR3 reads TGCGCCAGCAGCTTGGCAACGCTAGTCACTGAAGCTTTCTTT. It yields the protein CASSLATLVTEAFF.

The rearrangement uses TRBV7-9 and TRBJ2-3; tentatively, D is TRBD2 (5 bases). Germline V CDR1 and CDR2: SEHNR, FQNEAQ (reference sequence). This CDR3 contains 16 residues. V was clipped by 2 bases and J by 2 bases, with 14 bases between them. The CDR3 nucleotides read TGTGCCAGCAGCTTAATCGGGATCCGCAACACAGATACGCAGTATTTT. Its translation is CASSLIGIRNTDTQYF.

The chain carries TRBV7-9 and TRBJ2-7; perhaps TRBD2 as D (5 bases). V shed 0 bases and J shed 2 bases, with 14 bases lying between them. The CDR3 runs 16 residues. In germline, CDR1 is SEHNR, CDR2 FQNEAQ (reference sequence). CDR3 amino acids: CASSLALLEGTYEQYF. CDR3 DNA sequence: TGTGCCAGCAGCTTAGCGCTACTTGAGGGAACCTACGAGCAGTACTTC.

The chain recombines TRBV5-4 with TRBJ1-5; tentatively, D is TRBD1 (5 bases). This CDR3 is 14 amino acids long. The germline V gene has CDR1 SGHNT and CDR2 YYREEE (reference sequence). The germline V and J ends were trimmed by 1 base and 4 bases, with 9 bases remaining between them. Written as DNA, the CDR3 is TGTGCCAGCAGCTTGAAAGGGGAAAATCAGCCCCAGCATTTT. This codes for CASSLKGENQPQHF.

With regard to this clone: The junction differs from germline at one of its ends, possibly a read error. The CDR3 spells CASSLDAGGVGYTF. The CDR3 DNA sequence: TGTGCCAGCAGCTTGGATGCAGGGGGCGTTGGCTACACCTTC. V gene TRBV5-3 combines with J gene TRBJ1-2; 8 bases are shared with TRBD1. TRBV5-3 is marked as an open reading frame, function uncertain. This CDR3 has 14 residues.

The rearrangement links TRBV28 to TRBJ1-1, with unresolved D. V was trimmed by 5 bases and J by 6 bases, leaving 16 bases between them. Germline assignment: CDR1 MDHEN and CDR2 SYDVKM. CDR3 size: 14 residues. The CDR3 loop is CASSPMDPWAEAFF. The CDR3 DNA is TGTGCCAGCAGTCCCATGGACCCATGGGCTGAAGCTTTCTTT.

CDR3 bases: TGTGCCAGCAGTGACTTCCCAGGCAACGAGCAGTACTTC. It yields the protein CASSDFPGNEQYF. This chain uses TRBV2 with TRBJ2-7, with unresolved D. Germline V gene lookup returns CDR1 SNHLY and CDR2 FYNNEI. The CDR3 is made up of 13 amino acids. V dropped 3 bases and J dropped 5 bases, with 11 bases sitting between them. The full variable domain, in which reference TRBV2 and TRBJ2-7 provide the parts outside the CDR3, is EPEVTQTPSHQVTQMGQEVILRCVPISNHLYFYWYRQILGQKVEFLVSFYNNEISEKSEIFDDQFSVERPDGSNFTLKIRSTKLEDSAMYFCASSDFPGNEQYFGPGTRLTVT.

The gene calls are TRBV4-1 and TRBJ2-1; perhaps D is TRBD1 or TRBD2 (5 bases each). CDR3 length: 12 residues. Trimming stripped 4 bases from V and 9 bases from J, with 10 bases between. Germline loops: CDR1 MGHRA, CDR2 YSYEKL. The CDR3 DNA reads TGCGCCAGCAGCCGGGGGAGCCTTGAGCAGTTCTTC. It yields the protein CASSRGSLEQFF.

The rearrangement uses TRBV2 and TRBJ1-1; D possibly corresponds to TRBD1 (6 bases). The germline gives CDR1 SNHLY, CDR2 FYNNEI. This CDR3 has 14 amino acids. Between the trimmed V and J ends, which lost 4 bases and 4 bases, there was a span of 13 bases. This CDR3 reads CASSARDRPTEAFF. The CDR3 nucleotides read TGTGCCAGCAGTGCCAGAGACAGGCCCACTGAAGCTTTCTTT.

This clone has a single count. This chain uses TRBV28 with TRBJ2-7; 9 bases match TRBD1. The CDR3 runs to 15 residues. J lost 4 bases, V lost 4 bases, and 8 bases had no gene match. Germline V gene data show CDR1 as MDHEN and CDR2 as SYDVKM. The CDR3, as DNA: TGTGCCAGCAGTTATTCCGGGACAGGGTCTTACGAGCAGTACTTC. Protein sequence: CASSYSGTGSYEQYF. The full variable domain, its missing parts supplied by reference TRBV28 and TRBJ2-7, is DVKVTQSSRYLVKRTGEKVFLECVQDMDHENMFWYRQDPGLGLRLIYFSYDVKMKEKGDIPEGYSVSREKKERFSLILESASTNQTSMYLCASSYSGTGSYEQYFGPGTRLTVT.

The chain joins TRBV25-1 to TRBJ2-2; TRBD2 matches 7 bases. This CDR3 contains 15 residues. The germline CDR1 and CDR2 sequences are MGHDK and SYGVNS. J lost 5 bases, V lost 4 bases, and 7 bases had no gene match. This CDR3 reads CASSALAGETGELFF. In nucleotides, the CDR3 is TGTGCCAGCAGTGCTCTGGCGGGAGAGACCGGGGAGCTGTTTTTT.

The count of this clone is one. The V call is TRBV27, the J call TRBJ2-7, with unresolved D. This CDR3 is 13 amino acids long. CDR1 and CDR2 (germline): MNHEY, SMNVEV (reference sequence). The ends were cut back, 4 bases at V and 1 base at J, with 8 bases in the middle. The CDR3 here is CASSYRKSYEQYF. CDR3 DNA sequence: TGTGCCAGCAGTTACAGAAAATCCTACGAGCAGTACTTC.

The chain is built from TRBV7-9 and TRBJ2-7; D call uncertain. The V end lost 5 bases, the J end lost 5 bases, and 16 bases lay between the germline ends. This CDR3 has 14 residues. Germline-derived CDR1 and CDR2 are SEHNR and FQNEAQ (reference sequence). Written as DNA, the CDR3 is TGTGCCAGCAGCCCGAGTTGGAATCTAGACGAGCAGTACTTC. It specifies CASSPSWNLDEQYF.

The gene calls are TRBV7-9 and TRBJ2-2; 10 nucleotides agree with TRBD2. Germline CDR1 is SEHNR and CDR2 is FQNEAQ (reference sequence). The V segment lost 4 bases and the J segment 7 bases; nucleotides outside the gene matches: 9. The CDR3 is 16 residues long. Here the CDR3 reads CASSSGLAGESGELFF. Here the CDR3 DNA reads TGTGCCAGCAGCTCCGGGCTAGCGGGGGAAAGCGGGGAGCTGTTTTTT.

CDR3 DNA: TGCGCCAGCAGCTTGGGGGGAACGTCGTACGAGCAGTACTTC. Its translation: CASSLGGTSYEQYF. The chain combines TRBV5-1 with TRBJ2-7; D call uncertain. Germline loops: CDR1 SGHRS, CDR2 YFSETQ. V lost 0 bases and J lost 4, with 11 bases in between. The CDR3 loop spans 14 amino acids.

This chain links TRBV29-1 with TRBJ2-7, with a weak D call TRBD1 (6 bases). Germline CDR1 is SQVTM and CDR2 is ANQGSEA. This CDR3 spans 13 amino acids. Trimming shortened V by 8 bases and J by 1 base, and 15 bases separated the two germline ends. DNA for the CDR3: TGCAGCTACCTGGGGGCAAGGTCCTACGAGCAGTACTTC. Translation gives CSYLGARSYEQYF.

This chain joins TRBV5-4 and TRBJ1-1; D call uncertain. The CDR3 spans 14 residues. Germline V gene data show CDR1 as SGHNT and CDR2 as YYREEE (reference sequence). Trimming took off 1 base at V and 1 base at J, with 8 bases between the two ends. CDR3 sequence (DNA): TGTGCCAGCAGCTTGTGGGGTGGGAACACTGAAGCTTTCTTT. It specifies CASSLWGGNTEAFF.

V is TRBV9 and J is TRBJ1-2; 7 positions agree with TRBD1. V lost 0 bases and J lost 3; bases outside the gene matches: 2. Germline CDR1 is SGDLS and CDR2 is YYNGEE. The CDR3 runs 14 residues. CDR3 in amino acids: CASSVGGGHYGYTF. CDR3 DNA: TGTGCCAGCAGCGTAGGAGGGGGCCACTATGGCTACACCTTC.

This clone appeared a few times. The CDR3 region is CASSLSLGGSPLHF. In DNA form, the CDR3 reads TGTGCCAGCAGTTTATCGTTGGGGGGTTCACCCCTCCACTTT. The chain couples TRBV27 to TRBJ1-6, with D maybe TRBD1 (5 bases). Germline V gene sequence: CDR1 MNHEY, CDR2 SMNVEV (reference sequence). Deletions cut 0 bases from V and 9 bases from J, with 9 bases between. CDR3 length: 14 residues.

The V call is TRBV2, the J call TRBJ2-3, with 8 bases that match TRBD2. V was pared by 2 bases and J by 4 bases, with 8 bases of the junction left unmatched. The germline V gene encodes CDR1 SNHLY and CDR2 FYNNEI. The CDR3 extends over 16 amino acids. CDR3 in amino acids: CASSERGLVMPDTQYF. The CDR3 nucleotides read TGTGCCAGCAGTGAACGGGGACTAGTGATGCCAGATACGCAGTATTTT.

The CDR3 bases are TGTGCCACCAGCGGGGACGGGGGGGAGACCCAGTACTTC. It yields the protein CATSGDGGETQYF. V is TRBV15 and J is TRBJ2-5; 7 bases map to TRBD2. Looked up from germline, CDR1 is LNHNV and CDR2 is YYDKDF (reference sequence). The CDR3 has 13 residues. J lost 5 bases, V lost 5 bases, and 5 bases had no gene match.